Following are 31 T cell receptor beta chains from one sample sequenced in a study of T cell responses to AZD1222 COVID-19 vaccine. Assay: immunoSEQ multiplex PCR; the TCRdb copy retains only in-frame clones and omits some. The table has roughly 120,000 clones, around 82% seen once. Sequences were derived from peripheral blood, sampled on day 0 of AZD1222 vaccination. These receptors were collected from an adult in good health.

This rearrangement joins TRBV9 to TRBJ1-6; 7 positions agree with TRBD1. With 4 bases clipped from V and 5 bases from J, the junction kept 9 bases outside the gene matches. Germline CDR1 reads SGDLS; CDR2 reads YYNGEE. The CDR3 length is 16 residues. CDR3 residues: CASSPPLTGNNSPLHF. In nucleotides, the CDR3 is TGTGCCAGCAGCCCCCCACTGACAGGGAATAATTCACCCCTCCACTTT.

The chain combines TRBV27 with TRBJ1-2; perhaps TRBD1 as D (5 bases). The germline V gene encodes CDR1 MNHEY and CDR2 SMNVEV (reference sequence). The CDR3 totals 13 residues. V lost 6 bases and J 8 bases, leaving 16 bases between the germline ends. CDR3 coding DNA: TGTGCCAGCAGACCCCAGGGTTCTAGGGGCTACACCTTC. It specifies CASRPQGSRGYTF.

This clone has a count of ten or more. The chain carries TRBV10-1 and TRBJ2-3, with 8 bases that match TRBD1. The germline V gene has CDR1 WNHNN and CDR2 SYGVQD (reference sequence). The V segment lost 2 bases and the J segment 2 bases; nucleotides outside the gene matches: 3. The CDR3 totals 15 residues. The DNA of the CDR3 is TGCGCCAGCAGTGAGATGCAGGGGGCCACAGATACGCAGTATTTT. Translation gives CASSEMQGATDTQYF.

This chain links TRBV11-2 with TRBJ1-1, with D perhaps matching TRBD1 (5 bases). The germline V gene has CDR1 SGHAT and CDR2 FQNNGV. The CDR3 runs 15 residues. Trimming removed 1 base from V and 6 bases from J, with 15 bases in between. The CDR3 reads CASSLALGGNAEAFF. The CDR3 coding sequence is TGTGCCAGCAGCTTAGCACTTGGGGGTAACGCTGAAGCTTTCTTT.

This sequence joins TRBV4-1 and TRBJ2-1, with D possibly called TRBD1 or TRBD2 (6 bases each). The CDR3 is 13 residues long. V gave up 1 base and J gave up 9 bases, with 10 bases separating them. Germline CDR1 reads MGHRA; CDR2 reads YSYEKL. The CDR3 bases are TGCGCCAGCAGCCAAGGGGGGGCGGGTGAGCAGTTCTTC. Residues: CASSQGGAGEQFF.

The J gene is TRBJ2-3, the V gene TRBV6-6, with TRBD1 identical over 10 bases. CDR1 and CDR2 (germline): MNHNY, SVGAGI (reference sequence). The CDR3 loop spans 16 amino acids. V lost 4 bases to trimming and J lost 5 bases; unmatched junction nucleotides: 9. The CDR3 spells CASSSPTGGREDTQYF. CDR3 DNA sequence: TGTGCCAGCAGTTCCCCGACAGGGGGCCGAGAAGATACGCAGTATTTT.

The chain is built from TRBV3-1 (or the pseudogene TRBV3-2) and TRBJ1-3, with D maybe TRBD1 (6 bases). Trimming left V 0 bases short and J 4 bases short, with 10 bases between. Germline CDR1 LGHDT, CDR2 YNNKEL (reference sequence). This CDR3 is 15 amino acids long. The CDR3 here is CASSQEDRSGNTIYF. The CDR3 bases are TGTGCCAGCAGCCAAGAGGACAGATCCGGAAACACCATATATTTT.

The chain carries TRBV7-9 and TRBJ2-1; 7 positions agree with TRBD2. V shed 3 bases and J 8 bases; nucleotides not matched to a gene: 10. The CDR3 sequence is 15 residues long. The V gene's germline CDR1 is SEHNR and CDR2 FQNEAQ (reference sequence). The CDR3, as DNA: TGTGCCAGCAGCTTGGCCCCCGTCCTAGCGGATGAGCAGTTCTTC. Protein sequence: CASSLAPVLADEQFF.

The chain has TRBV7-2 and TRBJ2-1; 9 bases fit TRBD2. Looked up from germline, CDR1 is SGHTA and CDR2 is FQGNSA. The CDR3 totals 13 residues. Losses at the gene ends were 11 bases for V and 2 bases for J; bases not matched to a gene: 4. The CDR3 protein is CAGAGGTYNEQFF. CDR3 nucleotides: TGTGCCGGAGCGGGGGGTACCTACAATGAGCAGTTCTTC.

CDR3 amino acids: CASSLGGTSWDRVHEQYF. DNA of the CDR3: TGTGCCAGCAGTTTAGGGGGCACGAGTTGGGACAGGGTCCACGAGCAGTACTTC. The V gene is TRBV28, the J gene TRBJ2-7, with 9 nucleotides matching TRBD1. V gave up 2 bases and J gave up 5 bases; unmatched junction bases: 16. From germline, CDR1 is MDHEN and CDR2 SYDVKM. CDR3 size: 18 residues.

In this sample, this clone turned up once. The DNA for the CDR3 is TGTGCCAGCAGCCCCCAAGGGCTAGCCGAGGCCACAGATACGCAGTATTTT. This gives the protein CASSPQGLAEATDTQYF. The chain employs TRBV9 and TRBJ2-3; perhaps TRBD2 as D (5 bases). V lost 4 bases and J lost 2, with 20 bases in between. This CDR3 has 17 amino acids. From germline, CDR1 is SGDLS and CDR2 YYNGEE.

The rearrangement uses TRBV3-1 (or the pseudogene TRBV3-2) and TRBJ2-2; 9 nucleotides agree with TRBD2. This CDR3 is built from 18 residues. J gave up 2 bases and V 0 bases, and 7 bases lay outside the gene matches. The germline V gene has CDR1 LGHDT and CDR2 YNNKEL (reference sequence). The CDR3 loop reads CASSQEVLAGLNTGELFF. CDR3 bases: TGTGCCAGCAGCCAAGAAGTGCTAGCGGGGTTAAACACCGGGGAGCTGTTTTTT.

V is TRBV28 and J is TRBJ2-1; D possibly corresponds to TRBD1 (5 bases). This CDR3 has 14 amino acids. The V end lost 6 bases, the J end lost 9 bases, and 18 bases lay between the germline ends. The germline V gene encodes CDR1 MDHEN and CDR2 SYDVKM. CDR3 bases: TGTGCCAGCAGACCCCCGAGCAGGGTGGGTGAGCAGTTCTTC. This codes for CASRPPSRVGEQFF.

CDR3 sequence: CASTPQRYTGELFF. CDR3 sequence (DNA): TGTGCCAGCACCCCCCAGCGGTACACCGGGGAGCTGTTTTTT. This chain links TRBV7-2 with TRBJ2-2; TRBD2 might be the D (5 bases). Trimming stripped 7 bases from V and 3 bases from J, with 12 bases between. The V gene's germline CDR1 is SGHTA and CDR2 FQGNSA. The CDR3 loop spans 14 amino acids. Based on the CDR3 plus reference TRBV7-2 and TRBJ2-2, the full variable domain is GAGVSQSPSNKVTEKGKDVELRCDPISGHTALYWYRQSLGQGLEFLIYFQGNSAPDKSGLPSDRFSAERTGGSVSTLTIQRTQQEDSAVYLCASTPQRYTGELFFGEGSRLTVL.

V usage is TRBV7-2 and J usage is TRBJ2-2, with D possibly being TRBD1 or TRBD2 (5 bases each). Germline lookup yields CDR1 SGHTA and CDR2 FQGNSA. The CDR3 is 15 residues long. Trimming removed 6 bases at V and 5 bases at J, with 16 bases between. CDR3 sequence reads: CASRHVGTRTGELFF. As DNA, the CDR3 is TGTGCCAGCAGGCATGTGGGGACGCGGACCGGGGAGCTGTTTTTT.

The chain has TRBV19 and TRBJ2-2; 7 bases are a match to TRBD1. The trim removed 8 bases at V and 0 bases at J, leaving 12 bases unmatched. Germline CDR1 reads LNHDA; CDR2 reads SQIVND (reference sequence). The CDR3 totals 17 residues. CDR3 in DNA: TGTGCCAGTCTCCGGGACAGCCAACTCCCGAACACCGGGGAGCTGTTTTTT. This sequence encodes CASLRDSQLPNTGELFF. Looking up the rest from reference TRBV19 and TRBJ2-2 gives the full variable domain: DGGITQSPKYLFRKEGQNVTLSCEQNLNHDAMYWYRQDPGQGLRLIYYSQIVNDFQKGDIAEGYSVSREKKESFPLTVTSAQKNPTAFYLCASLRDSQLPNTGELFFGEGSRLTVL.

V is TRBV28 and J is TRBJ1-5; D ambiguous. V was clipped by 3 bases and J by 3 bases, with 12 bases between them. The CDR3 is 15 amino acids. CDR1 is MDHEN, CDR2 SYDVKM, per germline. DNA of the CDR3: TGTGCCAGCAGTTTTGGAGTCACGTCCAATCAGCCCCAGCATTTT. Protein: CASSFGVTSNQPQHF.

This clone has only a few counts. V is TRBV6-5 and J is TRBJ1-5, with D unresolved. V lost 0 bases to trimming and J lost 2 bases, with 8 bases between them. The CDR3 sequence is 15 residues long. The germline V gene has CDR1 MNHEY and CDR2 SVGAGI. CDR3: CASSYSNSGNQPQHF. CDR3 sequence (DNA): TGTGCCAGCAGTTACTCGAACAGCGGCAATCAGCCCCAGCATTTT.

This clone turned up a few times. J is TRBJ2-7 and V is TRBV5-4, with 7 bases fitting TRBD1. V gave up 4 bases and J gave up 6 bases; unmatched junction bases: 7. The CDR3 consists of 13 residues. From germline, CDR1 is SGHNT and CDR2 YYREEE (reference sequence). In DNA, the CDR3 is TGTGCCAGCAGCATCCCGACAGGGCGCGAGCAGTACTTC. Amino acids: CASSIPTGREQYF.

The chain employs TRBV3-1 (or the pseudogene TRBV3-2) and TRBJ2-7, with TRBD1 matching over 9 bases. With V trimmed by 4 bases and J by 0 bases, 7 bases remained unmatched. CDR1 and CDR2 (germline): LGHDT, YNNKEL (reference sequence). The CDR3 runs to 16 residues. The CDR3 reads CASSPLPGQGSYEQYF. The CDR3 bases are TGTGCCAGCAGCCCCTTACCGGGACAGGGCTCCTACGAGCAGTACTTC.

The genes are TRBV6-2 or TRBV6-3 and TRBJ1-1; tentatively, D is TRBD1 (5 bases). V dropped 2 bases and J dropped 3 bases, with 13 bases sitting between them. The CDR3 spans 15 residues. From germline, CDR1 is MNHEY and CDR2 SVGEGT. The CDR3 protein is CASSYPGTLDTEAFF. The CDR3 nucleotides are TGTGCCAGCAGTTACCCGGGGACGTTGGACACTGAAGCTTTCTTT.

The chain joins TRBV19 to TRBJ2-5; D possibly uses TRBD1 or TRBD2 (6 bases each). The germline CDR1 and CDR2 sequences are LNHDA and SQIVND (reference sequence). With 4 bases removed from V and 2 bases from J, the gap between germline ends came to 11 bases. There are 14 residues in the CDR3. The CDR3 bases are TGTGCCAGTAGTACGAGGAGGGGGCAAGAGACCCAGTACTTC. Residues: CASSTRRGQETQYF.

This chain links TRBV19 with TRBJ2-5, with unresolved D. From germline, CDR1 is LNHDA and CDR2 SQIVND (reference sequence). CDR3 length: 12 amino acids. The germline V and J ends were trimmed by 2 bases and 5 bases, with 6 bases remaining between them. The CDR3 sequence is CASSISGETQYF. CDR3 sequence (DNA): TGTGCCAGTAGTATATCCGGGGAGACCCAGTACTTC.

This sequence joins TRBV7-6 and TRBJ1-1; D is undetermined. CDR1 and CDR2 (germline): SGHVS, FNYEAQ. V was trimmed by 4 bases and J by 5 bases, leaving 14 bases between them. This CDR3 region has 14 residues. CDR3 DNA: TGTGCCAGCAGCTCCGTTCGGGGAGAAACTGAAGCTTTCTTT. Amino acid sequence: CASSSVRGETEAFF.

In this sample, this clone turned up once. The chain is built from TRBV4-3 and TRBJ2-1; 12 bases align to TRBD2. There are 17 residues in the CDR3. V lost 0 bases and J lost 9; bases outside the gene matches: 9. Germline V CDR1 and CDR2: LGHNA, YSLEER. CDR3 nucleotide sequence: TGCGCCAGCAGCCAAGACCCTAGCGGGGGGGTCTTATCTGAGCAGTTCTTC. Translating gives CASSQDPSGGVLSEQFF.

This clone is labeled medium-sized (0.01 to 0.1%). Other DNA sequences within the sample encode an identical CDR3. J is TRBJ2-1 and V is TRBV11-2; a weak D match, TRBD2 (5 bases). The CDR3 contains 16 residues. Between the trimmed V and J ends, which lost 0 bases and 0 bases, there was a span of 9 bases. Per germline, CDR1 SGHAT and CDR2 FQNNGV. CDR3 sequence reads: CASSLEGASSYNEQFF. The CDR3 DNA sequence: TGTGCCAGCAGCTTAGAGGGAGCGAGCTCCTACAATGAGCAGTTCTTC.

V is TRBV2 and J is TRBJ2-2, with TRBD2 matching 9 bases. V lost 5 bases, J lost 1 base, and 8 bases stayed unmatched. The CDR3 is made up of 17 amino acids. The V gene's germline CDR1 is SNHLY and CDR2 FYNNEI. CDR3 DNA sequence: TGTGCCAGCAGTTCCAGCGGGGGGCCCAGGAACACCGGGGAGCTGTTTTTT. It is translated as CASSSSGGPRNTGELFF.

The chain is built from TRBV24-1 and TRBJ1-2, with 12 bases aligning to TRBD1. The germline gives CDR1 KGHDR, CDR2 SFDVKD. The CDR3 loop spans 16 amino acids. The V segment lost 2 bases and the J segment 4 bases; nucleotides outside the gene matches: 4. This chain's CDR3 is CATSDSGQGAVYGYTF. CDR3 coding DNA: TGTGCCACCAGTGATTCGGGACAGGGGGCTGTCTATGGCTACACCTTC.

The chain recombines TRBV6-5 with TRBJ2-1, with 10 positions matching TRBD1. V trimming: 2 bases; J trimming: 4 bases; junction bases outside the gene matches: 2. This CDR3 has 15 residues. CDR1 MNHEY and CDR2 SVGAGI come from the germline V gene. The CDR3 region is CASSYDRGRYNEQFF. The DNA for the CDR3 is TGTGCCAGCAGTTACGACAGGGGGCGATACAATGAGCAGTTCTTC.

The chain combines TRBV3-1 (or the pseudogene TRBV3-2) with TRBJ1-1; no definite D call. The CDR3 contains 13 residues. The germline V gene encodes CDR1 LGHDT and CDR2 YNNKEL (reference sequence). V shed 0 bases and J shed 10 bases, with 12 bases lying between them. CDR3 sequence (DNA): TGTGCCAGCAGCCAAGATCGGAGCGGTGGAGCTTTCTTT. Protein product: CASSQDRSGGAFF.

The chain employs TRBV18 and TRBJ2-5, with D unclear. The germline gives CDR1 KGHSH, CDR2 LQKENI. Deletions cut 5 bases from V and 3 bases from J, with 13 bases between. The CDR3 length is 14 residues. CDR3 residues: CASSLLTVKETQYF. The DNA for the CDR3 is TGTGCCAGCTCATTGTTGACCGTGAAAGAGACCCAGTACTTC. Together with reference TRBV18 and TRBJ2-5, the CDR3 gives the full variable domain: NAGVMQNPRHLVRRRGQEARLRCSPMKGHSHVYWYRQLPEEGLKFMVYLQKENIIDESGMPKERFSAEFPKEGPSILRIQQVVRGDSAAYFCASSLLTVKETQYFGPGTRLLVL.